What follows describes a single TCR beta chain. The CDR3 sequence is 17 residues long. The germline gives CDR1 SGHKS, CDR2 YYEKEE (reference sequence). V lost 0 bases, J lost 0 bases, and 10 bases lay in between. These data are taken from a study of blood T cell repertoires in COVID-19. Study-wide background: Samples came from the United States, Italy and Spain, spanning acute and convalescent COVID-19. PBMCs, B-cell-depleted T cells, or T cells provided the cDNA or gDNA that made up the material.

Per the original methods: For nucleated cells, counts were estimated from reference gene primer amplification. Clones were sequenced by immunoSEQ multiplex PCR, and TCRdb holds only the in-frame ones, with some missing. The DNA was the basis for D and trimming; V, J and clone size are from that table. The table lists more than 150,000 clones, around 87% of them singletons. The sample was peripheral blood. The chain combines TRBV5-5 with TRBJ2-6, with no clear D. This TCR was recovered from a man aged 35 to 55 with active or convalescent COVID-19. DNA for the CDR3: TGTGCCAGCAGCTTGGCCTTCCAGGCCTCTGGGGCCAACGTCCTGACTTTC. Its protein is CASSLAFQASGANVLTF.